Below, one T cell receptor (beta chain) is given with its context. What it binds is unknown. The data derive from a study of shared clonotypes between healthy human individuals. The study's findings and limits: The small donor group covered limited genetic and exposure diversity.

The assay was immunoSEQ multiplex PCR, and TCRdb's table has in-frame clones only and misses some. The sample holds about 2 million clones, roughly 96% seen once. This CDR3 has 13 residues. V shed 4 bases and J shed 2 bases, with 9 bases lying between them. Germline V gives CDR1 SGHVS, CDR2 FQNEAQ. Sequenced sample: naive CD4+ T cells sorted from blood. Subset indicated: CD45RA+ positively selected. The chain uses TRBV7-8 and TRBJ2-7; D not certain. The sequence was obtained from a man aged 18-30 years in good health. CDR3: CASSSRSTYEQYF. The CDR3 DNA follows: TGTGCCAGCAGCTCTCGGTCCACCTACGAGCAGTACTTC.